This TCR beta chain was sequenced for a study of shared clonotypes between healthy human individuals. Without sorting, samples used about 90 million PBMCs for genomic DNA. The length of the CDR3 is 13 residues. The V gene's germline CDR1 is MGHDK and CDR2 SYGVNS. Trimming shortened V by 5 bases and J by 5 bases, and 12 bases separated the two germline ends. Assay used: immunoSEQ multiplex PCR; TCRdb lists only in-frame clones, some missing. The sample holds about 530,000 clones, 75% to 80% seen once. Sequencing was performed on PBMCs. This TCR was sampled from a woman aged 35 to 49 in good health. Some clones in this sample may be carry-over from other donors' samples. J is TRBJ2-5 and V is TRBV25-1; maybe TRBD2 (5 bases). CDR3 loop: CASSLTGGETQYF. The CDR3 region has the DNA TGTGCCAGCAGTCTCACTGGCGGGGAGACCCAGTACTTC.